A selection of T cell receptor beta chains follows, all from one sample in a study of identical twins. TCRdb re-called the 5' RACE reads through MiXCR, storing one row per CDR3 protein. The sample records about 210,000 distinct CDR3 sequences, roughly a tenth being singletons. Sequenced: memory (CD45RO+) T cells sorted from blood. Source of these receptors: a woman aged 18 to 35 in good health. Each CDR3 is given with its conserved first and last residue. The order of the fields is D gene, clone size, V gene, J gene, CDR3 protein, CDR3 DNA. D genes are given only for firm matches. A clone size is listed for some rows: how often the clone was seen (once, few, many), or a class if it is expanded.

D gene: TRBD2; clone size: few; V gene: TRBV20-1; J gene: TRBJ2-1; CDR3 protein: CSARDSGSRNEQFF; CDR3 DNA: TGCAGTGCTAGAGATAGCGGGAGTCGGAATGAGCAGTTCTTC
D gene: -; clone size: -; V gene: TRBV12-5; J gene: TRBJ2-3; CDR3 protein: CASGLRGEAVADTQYF; CDR3 DNA: TGTGCTAGTGGTTTGCGTGGGGAAGCGGTAGCAGATACGCAGTATTTT
D gene: -; clone size: -; V gene: TRBV20-1; J gene: TRBJ2-3; CDR3 protein: CSASAWADTQYF; CDR3 DNA: TGCAGTGCTTCAGCTTGGGCAGATACGCAGTATTTT
D gene: -; clone size: few; V gene: TRBV12-3/TRBV12-4; J gene: TRBJ2-5; CDR3 protein: CASRGGGMRGSKETQYF; CDR3 DNA: TGTGCCAGCAGGGGCGGGGGCATGCGGGGGAGCAAAGAGACCCAGTACTTC
D gene: -; clone size: -; V gene: TRBV18; J gene: TRBJ2-7; CDR3 protein: CASSHERPLGQEQYF; CDR3 DNA: TGTGCCAGCTCACACGAAAGACCGCTGGGTCAAGAGCAGTACTTC
D gene: TRBD2; clone size: -; V gene: TRBV9; J gene: TRBJ2-1; CDR3 protein: CASGLAGDNEQFF; CDR3 DNA: TGTGCCAGCGGGCTAGCGGGGGACAATGAGCAGTTCTTC
D gene: -; clone size: many; V gene: TRBV12-3/TRBV12-4; J gene: TRBJ1-5; CDR3 protein: CASSWRNQPQHF; CDR3 DNA: TGTGCCAGCAGTTGGCGCAATCAGCCCCAGCATTTT
D gene: TRBD1; clone size: few; V gene: TRBV20-1; J gene: TRBJ1-2; CDR3 protein: CSARDTRGKRGYTF; CDR3 DNA: TGCAGTGCTAGAGACACCAGGGGGAAGAGAGGCTACACCTTC
D gene: -; clone size: -; V gene: TRBV28; J gene: TRBJ2-1; CDR3 protein: CASRFQGSYNEQFF; CDR3 DNA: TGTGCCAGCAGATTCCAAGGGTCCTACAATGAGCAGTTCTTC
D gene: TRBD1; clone size: few; V gene: TRBV12-3/TRBV12-4; J gene: TRBJ2-5; CDR3 protein: CASSPTGGLETQYF; CDR3 DNA: TGTGCCAGCAGCCCAACAGGGGGGTTAGAGACCCAGTACTTC
D gene: -; clone size: few; V gene: TRBV18; J gene: TRBJ2-5; CDR3 protein: CASSAAGETQYF; CDR3 DNA: TGTGCCAGCTCAGCCGCGGGGGAGACCCAGTACTTC
D gene: -; clone size: -; V gene: TRBV20-1; J gene: TRBJ1-1; CDR3 protein: CSASGGQVTEAFF; CDR3 DNA: TGCAGTGCCTCTGGGGGGCAGGTCACTGAAGCTTTCTTT
D gene: TRBD2; clone size: -; V gene: TRBV9; J gene: TRBJ2-1; CDR3 protein: CASSVVTSGYNEQFF; CDR3 DNA: TGTGCCAGCAGCGTAGTGACTAGCGGCTACAATGAGCAGTTCTTC
D gene: -; clone size: -; V gene: TRBV5-1; J gene: TRBJ1-3; CDR3 protein: CASSGPSGNTIYF; CDR3 DNA: TGCGCCAGCAGCGGACCCTCTGGAAACACCATATATTTT
D gene: -; clone size: few; V gene: TRBV4-2; J gene: TRBJ1-1; CDR3 protein: CASSPGGMNTEAFF; CDR3 DNA: TGTGCCAGCAGCCCCGGCGGCATGAACACTGAAGCTTTCTTT
D gene: -; clone size: -; V gene: TRBV13; J gene: TRBJ2-3; CDR3 protein: CASSLSRVGDTQYF; CDR3 DNA: TGTGCCAGCAGCTTGTCCAGGGTGGGAGATACGCAGTATTTT
D gene: TRBD2; clone size: -; V gene: TRBV12-5; J gene: TRBJ2-1; CDR3 protein: CASGSPSGSSYNEQFF; CDR3 DNA: TGTGCTAGTGGCTCCCCTAGCGGGAGCTCCTACAATGAGCAGTTCTTC
D gene: -; clone size: -; V gene: TRBV6-1; J gene: TRBJ2-3; CDR3 protein: CASSRGSASTDTQYF; CDR3 DNA: TGTGCCAGCAGTCGCGGATCAGCTAGCACAGATACGCAGTATTTT
D gene: -; clone size: -; V gene: TRBV14; J gene: TRBJ2-3; CDR3 protein: CASSQDMTLDTQYF; CDR3 DNA: TGTGCCAGCAGCCAAGATATGACCCTGGATACGCAGTATTTT
D gene: -; clone size: few; V gene: TRBV18; J gene: TRBJ2-1; CDR3 protein: CASSIGAPPNNEQFF; CDR3 DNA: TGTGCCAGCTCAATCGGGGCTCCCCCCAACAATGAGCAGTTCTTC
D gene: -; clone size: many; V gene: TRBV5-6; J gene: TRBJ2-1; CDR3 protein: CASRAGSYNEQFF; CDR3 DNA: TGTGCCAGCAGAGCAGGGTCCTACAATGAGCAGTTCTTC
D gene: -; clone size: -; V gene: TRBV25-1; J gene: TRBJ2-1; CDR3 protein: CASSESNRGDNEQFF; CDR3 DNA: TGTGCCAGCAGTGAATCAAACAGAGGGGACAATGAGCAGTTCTTC
D gene: TRBD1; clone size: few; V gene: TRBV5-4; J gene: TRBJ2-7; CDR3 protein: CASSLVFVPGQSPFHEQYF; CDR3 DNA: TGTGCCAGCAGCTTGGTGTTCGTTCCGGGACAGTCCCCCTTCCACGAGCAGTACTTC
D gene: -; clone size: many; V gene: TRBV20-1; J gene: TRBJ2-3; CDR3 protein: CSARDERNTDTQYF; CDR3 DNA: TGCAGTGCTAGAGATGAAAGGAACACAGATACGCAGTATTTT
D gene: -; clone size: -; V gene: TRBV23-1; J gene: TRBJ1-5; CDR3 protein: CASSQRSRAGSNQPQHF; CDR3 DNA: TGCGCCAGCAGTCAACGTAGCCGGGCTGGTAGCAATCAGCCCCAGCATTTT
D gene: TRBD2; clone size: -; V gene: TRBV20-1; J gene: TRBJ2-5; CDR3 protein: CSAETLAGGQETQYF; CDR3 DNA: TGCAGTGCCGAGACCCTAGCGGGGGGGCAGGAGACCCAGTACTTC
D gene: TRBD1; clone size: -; V gene: TRBV12-3/TRBV12-4; J gene: TRBJ1-2; CDR3 protein: CASGSGTGVSGYTF; CDR3 DNA: TGTGCCAGCGGCTCCGGGACAGGGGTTTCTGGCTACACCTTC
D gene: TRBD2; clone size: once; V gene: TRBV5-1; J gene: TRBJ2-3; CDR3 protein: CASSSSGASTDTQYF; CDR3 DNA: TGCGCCAGCAGCTCGAGCGGGGCCAGCACAGATACGCAGTATTTT
D gene: -; clone size: -; V gene: TRBV6-1; J gene: TRBJ1-1; CDR3 protein: CASTFGRDTEAFF; CDR3 DNA: TGTGCCAGCACCTTCGGGCGGGACACTGAAGCTTTCTTT
D gene: -; clone size: many; V gene: TRBV7-9; J gene: TRBJ2-7; CDR3 protein: CASSQHYEQYF; CDR3 DNA: TGTGCCAGCAGCCAACACTACGAGCAGTACTTC
D gene: -; clone size: many; V gene: TRBV4-3; J gene: TRBJ2-6; CDR3 protein: CASSQGYGANVLTF; CDR3 DNA: TGCGCCAGCAGCCAAGGGTATGGGGCCAACGTCCTGACTTTC
D gene: TRBD2; clone size: many; V gene: TRBV5-1; J gene: TRBJ2-2; CDR3 protein: CASSFLAGGPGELFF; CDR3 DNA: TGCGCCAGCAGCTTCCTAGCGGGAGGACCCGGGGAGCTGTTTTTT
D gene: -; clone size: few; V gene: TRBV11-2; J gene: TRBJ1-1; CDR3 protein: CASSLEFSEAFF; CDR3 DNA: TGTGCCAGCAGCTTAGAGTTCTCTGAAGCTTTCTTT
D gene: -; clone size: -; V gene: TRBV6-1; J gene: TRBJ2-2; CDR3 protein: CASILLRTGELFF; CDR3 DNA: TGTGCCAGCATCCTACTGAGAACCGGGGAGCTGTTTTTT
D gene: -; clone size: few; V gene: TRBV20-1; J gene: TRBJ2-5; CDR3 protein: CSAPTTTAQYF; CDR3 DNA: TGCAGTGCCCCTACTACCACGGCCCAGTACTTC
D gene: TRBD2; clone size: few; V gene: TRBV5-1; J gene: TRBJ2-5; CDR3 protein: CASSLGTSGFQETQYF; CDR3 DNA: TGCGCCAGCAGTTTGGGGACTAGCGGATTCCAAGAGACCCAGTACTTC
D gene: -; clone size: -; V gene: TRBV24-1; J gene: TRBJ2-3; CDR3 protein: CATSDASLTSSTQYF; CDR3 DNA: TGTGCCACCAGTGATGCTAGTCTGACAAGTTCTACGCAGTATTTT
D gene: TRBD1; clone size: -; V gene: TRBV15; J gene: TRBJ2-7; CDR3 protein: CATSRTGASYEQYF; CDR3 DNA: TGTGCCACCTCTCGGACAGGTGCATCCTACGAGCAGTACTTC
D gene: -; clone size: -; V gene: TRBV13; J gene: TRBJ2-1; CDR3 protein: CACRVYNEQFF; CDR3 DNA: TGTGCCTGCCGGGTCTACAATGAGCAGTTCTTC
D gene: -; clone size: -; V gene: TRBV6-2/TRBV6-3; J gene: TRBJ2-7; CDR3 protein: CASSNYEQYF; CDR3 DNA: TGTGCCAGCAGCAACTACGAGCAGTACTTC
D gene: TRBD2; clone size: many; V gene: TRBV20-1; J gene: TRBJ2-7; CDR3 protein: CSARSVTAGGTYEQYF; CDR3 DNA: TGCAGTGCTCGGAGTGTAACAGCGGGAGGAACCTACGAGCAGTACTTC
D gene: -; clone size: -; V gene: TRBV20-1; J gene: TRBJ1-1; CDR3 protein: CSATRQDGDTEAFF; CDR3 DNA: TGCAGTGCTACCCGACAGGACGGCGACACTGAAGCTTTCTTT
D gene: -; clone size: few; V gene: TRBV20-1; J gene: TRBJ2-3; CDR3 protein: CSALFTDTQYF; CDR3 DNA: TGCAGTGCTCTTTTTACAGATACGCAGTATTTT
D gene: -; clone size: -; V gene: TRBV9; J gene: TRBJ2-5; CDR3 protein: CASSAVAQETQYF; CDR3 DNA: TGTGCCAGCAGCGCAGTAGCCCAAGAGACCCAGTACTTC
D gene: -; clone size: -; V gene: TRBV11-2; J gene: TRBJ2-1; CDR3 protein: CASSLTSPGNEQFF; CDR3 DNA: TGTGCCAGCAGCTTGACGAGCCCCGGAAATGAGCAGTTCTTC
D gene: -; clone size: -; V gene: TRBV5-4; J gene: TRBJ2-5; CDR3 protein: CASSGRAVETQYF; CDR3 DNA: TGTGCCAGCAGCGGCAGGGCGGTGGAGACCCAGTACTTC
D gene: -; clone size: few; V gene: TRBV9; J gene: TRBJ2-4; CDR3 protein: CASSGGWGAKNIQYF; CDR3 DNA: TGTGCCAGCAGCGGAGGGTGGGGAGCCAAAAACATTCAGTACTTC
D gene: -; clone size: many; V gene: TRBV12-3/TRBV12-4; J gene: TRBJ2-3; CDR3 protein: CASSWPEGAADTQYF; CDR3 DNA: TGTGCCAGCAGTTGGCCGGAGGGGGCCGCAGATACGCAGTATTTT
D gene: -; clone size: many; V gene: TRBV3-1; J gene: TRBJ2-1; CDR3 protein: CASSLGGLGYNEQFF; CDR3 DNA: TGTGCCAGCAGCCTCGGCGGGTTAGGCTACAATGAGCAGTTCTTC
D gene: TRBD2; clone size: -; V gene: TRBV7-3; J gene: TRBJ2-7; CDR3 protein: CASSLKSGGSYEQYF; CDR3 DNA: TGTGCCAGCAGCCTTAAAAGCGGGGGCTCGTACGAGCAGTACTTC
D gene: TRBD2; clone size: many; V gene: TRBV7-9; J gene: TRBJ2-3; CDR3 protein: CASSLGLASDTQYF; CDR3 DNA: TGTGCCAGCAGCCTGGGACTAGCTTCAGATACGCAGTATTTT
D gene: -; clone size: once; V gene: TRBV27; J gene: TRBJ2-2; CDR3 protein: CAVQGQKNTGELFF; CDR3 DNA: TGTGCCGTACAAGGGCAGAAAAACACCGGGGAGCTGTTTTTT
D gene: -; clone size: many; V gene: TRBV6-1; J gene: TRBJ1-2; CDR3 protein: CASKVATVGGYTF; CDR3 DNA: TGTGCCAGCAAAGTGGCGACTGTCGGGGGCTACACCTTC
D gene: -; clone size: -; V gene: TRBV11-3; J gene: TRBJ2-1; CDR3 protein: CASSLVARNEQFF; CDR3 DNA: TGTGCCAGCAGCTTAGTCGCCCGGAATGAGCAGTTCTTC
D gene: -; clone size: -; V gene: TRBV5-1; J gene: TRBJ2-1; CDR3 protein: CASSLLVGSSYNEQFF; CDR3 DNA: TGCGCCAGCAGCTTGCTAGTGGGGAGCTCCTACAATGAGCAGTTCTTC
D gene: -; clone size: few; V gene: TRBV27; J gene: TRBJ2-7; CDR3 protein: CASSPPRGDWRLSEQYF; CDR3 DNA: TGTGCCAGCAGTCCCCCCAGGGGGGATTGGCGGCTCTCCGAGCAGTACTTC
D gene: -; clone size: -; V gene: TRBV2; J gene: TRBJ2-5; CDR3 protein: CASSGQARETQYF; CDR3 DNA: TGTGCCAGCAGTGGACAGGCTCGAGAGACCCAGTACTTC
D gene: -; clone size: few; V gene: TRBV5-1; J gene: TRBJ2-7; CDR3 protein: CASSLIAGAGEQYF; CDR3 DNA: TGCGCCAGCAGCTTGATTGCGGGGGCGGGTGAGCAGTACTTC